This passage covers 8 T cell receptor beta chains from one sample sequenced in a study of blood T cell repertoires in COVID-19. TCRdb keeps only in-frame clones here, not all; method: immunoSEQ multiplex PCR. The data show approximately 65,000 clones, less than 95% seen once. The sample comprised peripheral blood. These receptors were obtained from a man in his forties or fifties with COVID-19, enrolled during active disease.

In its sample, this clone was seen once. The chain employs TRBV6-1 and TRBJ1-2, with 9 bases lining up with TRBD1. In germline, CDR1 is MNHNS, CDR2 SASEGT. This CDR3 is 13 amino acids long. Trimming removed 3 bases from V and 5 bases from J; junction bases left unmatched: 1. The CDR3 DNA is TGTGCCAGCAGTGATGGACAGGGGTATGGCTACACCTTC. Residues: CASSDGQGYGYTF.

The rearrangement links TRBV2 to TRBJ2-1; 15 nucleotides line up with TRBD2. The CDR3 is 17 residues long. Trimming cost V 6 bases and J 13 bases; bases outside gene matches: 16. Germline V gene sequence: CDR1 SNHLY, CDR2 FYNNEI. CDR3 bases: TGTGCCAGCAGCACCACCGGGACTAGCGGGAGGAGAGTCGACCAGTTCTTC. This sequence encodes CASSTTGTSGRRVDQFF.

The chain combines TRBV2 with TRBJ1-5; D is ambiguous. Germline V gene sequence: CDR1 SNHLY, CDR2 FYNNEI. The CDR3 runs 13 residues. V was clipped by 10 bases and J by 0 bases, with 10 bases between them. Here the CDR3 reads CATRGDSNQPQHF. In nucleotides, the CDR3 is TGTGCCACCCGCGGTGATAGCAATCAGCCCCAGCATTTT.

This sequence joins TRBV3-1 (or the pseudogene TRBV3-2) and TRBJ2-1; 7 positions agree with TRBD2. The germline V gene encodes CDR1 LGHDT and CDR2 YNNKEL (reference sequence). V gave up 1 base and J gave up 9 bases; unmatched junction bases: 9. The CDR3 is 15 residues long. DNA of the CDR3: TGTGCCAGCAGCCAAGGAGGTTATGGGAGGGGTGAGCAGTTCTTC. Protein: CASSQGGYGRGEQFF.

CDR3 in DNA: TGTGCCAGCAGTTTAAGGCTAGCAGGCTACAATGAGCAGTTCTTC. Its protein product is CASSLRLAGYNEQFF. This chain uses TRBV27 with TRBJ2-1; weak D call: TRBD2 (5 bases). The CDR3 has 15 residues. Trimming took 2 bases from V and 3 from J, leaving 11 bases between them. Looked up from germline, CDR1 is MNHEY and CDR2 is SMNVEV (reference sequence).

This clone has just one count. The V and J genes are TRBV11-3 and TRBJ2-2; 8 bases map to TRBD2. The CDR3 has 15 amino acids. Germline V gene data show CDR1 as SGHNT and CDR2 as YENEEA. The ends lost 4 bases at V and 7 bases at J; junction bases unmatched: 8. This CDR3 reads CASSSLAGIGGELFF. CDR3 in DNA: TGTGCCAGCAGCTCCTTAGCGGGAATAGGCGGGGAGCTGTTTTTT.

V is TRBV29-1 and J is TRBJ1-2; 11 nucleotides align to TRBD1. Trimming cost V 6 bases and J 4 bases; bases outside gene matches: 1. CDR1 SQVTM and CDR2 ANQGSEA come from the germline V gene. The CDR3 length is 12 residues. The CDR3 bases are TGCAGCGTGGGGACAGGGGGCTATGGCTACACCTTC. Translated, it gives CSVGTGGYGYTF.

The chain combines TRBV9 with TRBJ2-7; 11 bases are a match to TRBD1. J was trimmed by 10 bases and V by 3 bases; bases with no gene match: 6. The CDR3 is 13 amino acids. Germline CDR1 SGDLS, CDR2 YYNGEE. This CDR3 reads CASSAGQGDAQYF. CDR3 bases: TGTGCCAGCAGCGCGGGACAGGGGGACGCTCAGTACTTC.